This is a list of T cell receptor beta chains from one sample in a study of T cell repertoires in cytomegalovirus infection. From the reads, TCRdb called clonotypes with MiXCR, one entry per CDR3 protein. The table includes about 600,000 distinct CDR3 sequences, 20% to 25% detected once. Source material: CD8+ T cells from PBMCs. Receptors were obtained from a human donor in good health (CMV status not recorded). Some clones in this sample may be carry-over from other donors' samples. Each CDR3 is given with its conserved first and last residue. Each record gives: D gene, clone size, V gene, J gene, CDR3 protein, CDR3 DNA. The D gene is left open where the match is weak. The listing skips clone size in some rows; elsewhere it reads once, few, many or a size class.

D: .; size: many; V: TRBV7-8; J: TRBJ1-1; CDR3: CASSLMETGTEAFF; DNA: TGTGCCAGCAGCTTAATGGAGACAGGCACTGAAGCTTTCTTT
D: TRBD2; size: many; V: TRBV7-6; J: TRBJ2-1; CDR3: CASSPGRGGSSYNEQFF; DNA: TGTGCCAGCAGCCCAGGGCGGGGGGGGAGCTCCTACAATGAGCAGTTCTTC
D: TRBD1; size: many; V: TRBV28; J: TRBJ1-1; CDR3: CASNEGTGNTEAFF; DNA: TGTGCCAGCAATGAGGGGACAGGGAACACTGAAGCTTTCTTT
D: TRBD1; size: few; V: TRBV29-1; J: TRBJ1-1; CDR3: CSVEGGGTGSTEAFF; DNA: TGCAGCGTTGAAGGTGGGGGGACAGGGAGCACTGAAGCTTTCTTT
D: .; size: .; V: TRBV7-2; J: TRBJ2-1; CDR3: CASSFWGYNEQFF; DNA: TGTGCCAGCAGCTTCTGGGGTTACAATGAGCAGTTCTTC
D: TRBD2; size: .; V: TRBV20-1; J: TRBJ2-3; CDR3: CSARDHERGLTDTQYF; DNA: TGCAGTGCTAGAGATCACGAGCGGGGTCTCACAGATACGCAGTATTTT
D: TRBD1; size: .; V: TRBV6-2/TRBV6-3; J: TRBJ1-6; CDR3: CASRYPGQLSWGNSPLHF; DNA: TGTGCCAGCAGATATCCGGGACAGCTGTCCTGGGGCAATTCACCCCTCCACTTT
D: TRBD1; size: few; V: TRBV25-1; J: TRBJ1-1; CDR3: CASTTGPEAFF; DNA: TGTGCCAGCACGACAGGGCCCGAAGCTTTCTTT
D: TRBD1; size: .; V: TRBV23-1; J: TRBJ1-2; CDR3: CATLTQGSGYTF; DNA: TGCGCCACCCTTACACAGGGGTCTGGCTACACCTTC
D: .; size: few; V: TRBV28; J: TRBJ1-6; CDR3: CASSIPREFHSPLHF; DNA: TGTGCCAGCAGTATACCCCGGGAGTTCCATTCACCCCTCCACTTT
D: TRBD2; size: .; V: TRBV7-8; J: TRBJ2-2; CDR3: CASSFQRGGPTGELFF; DNA: TGTGCCAGCAGCTTCCAGCGGGGGGGCCCCACCGGGGAGCTGTTTTTT
D: .; size: .; V: TRBV15; J: TRBJ1-5; CDR3: CATSSPWGARNQPQHF; DNA: TGTGCCACCAGCAGCCCGTGGGGGGCACGGAATCAGCCCCAGCATTTT
D: .; size: few; V: TRBV27; J: TRBJ2-2; CDR3: CASRKRGSGNTGELFF; DNA: TGTGCCAGCCGTAAGAGGGGCTCGGGGAACACCGGGGAGCTGTTTTTT
D: TRBD2; size: .; V: TRBV2; J: TRBJ2-1; CDR3: CASSETSGGWSSYNEQFF; DNA: TGTGCCAGCAGTGAGACTAGCGGGGGGTGGAGCTCCTACAATGAGCAGTTCTTC
D: .; size: .; V: TRBV6-6; J: TRBJ1-2; CDR3: CASSYQRFGANYGYTF; DNA: TGTGCCAGCAGTTACCAACGATTCGGAGCTAACTATGGCTACACCTTC
D: .; size: .; V: TRBV28; J: TRBJ1-2; CDR3: CASRYPGTNYGYTF; DNA: TGTGCCAGCCGCTATCCCGGGACAAACTATGGCTACACCTTC
D: .; size: once; V: TRBV6-2/TRBV6-3; J: TRBJ1-5; CDR3: CASSPYVGSNQPQHF; DNA: TGTGCCAGCAGCCCTTATGTCGGGAGCAATCAGCCCCAGCATTTT
D: TRBD1; size: many; V: TRBV6-1; J: TRBJ2-7; CDR3: CASSLGQGYYEQYF; DNA: TGTGCCAGCAGTTTGGGACAGGGGTACTACGAGCAGTACTTC
D: TRBD1; size: .; V: TRBV5-6; J: TRBJ2-1; CDR3: CASSSDRDTYNEQFF; DNA: TGTGCCAGCAGCTCGGACAGGGACACCTACAATGAGCAGTTCTTC
D: TRBD1; size: .; V: TRBV7-9; J: TRBJ2-1; CDR3: CASSKYTGGAYNEQFF; DNA: TGTGCCAGCAGCAAATACACAGGGGGCGCTTACAATGAGCAGTTCTTC
D: TRBD1; size: many; V: TRBV7-9; J: TRBJ2-2; CDR3: CAGSVPKTGYTGELFF; DNA: TGTGCCGGCTCAGTCCCTAAGACAGGGTACACCGGGGAGCTGTTTTTT
D: .; size: many; V: TRBV7-8; J: TRBJ2-7; CDR3: CASSLVGTISYEQYF; DNA: TGTGCCAGCAGCTTAGTCGGGACAATCTCCTACGAGCAGTACTTC
D: .; size: .; V: TRBV29-1; J: TRBJ1-2; CDR3: CSVEDFQERYGYTF; DNA: TGCAGCGTTGAAGATTTTCAGGAACGCTATGGCTACACCTTC
D: TRBD2; size: many; V: TRBV7-8; J: TRBJ2-1; CDR3: CASSYTSGGYNEQFF; DNA: TGTGCCAGCAGCTACACTAGCGGGGGGTACAATGAGCAGTTCTTC
D: .; size: few; V: TRBV15; J: TRBJ2-6; CDR3: CATSRDLPGGSSGANVLTF; DNA: TGTGCCACCAGCAGAGATCTTCCGGGCGGTTCATCTGGGGCCAACGTCCTGACTTTC
D: .; size: .; V: TRBV12-3/TRBV12-4; J: TRBJ2-3; CDR3: CASSLRTDPDTQYF; DNA: TGTGCCAGCAGTCTCAGGACGGACCCAGATACGCAGTATTTT
D: TRBD2; size: few; V: TRBV18; J: TRBJ2-5; CDR3: CASSPSALAVIQETQYF; DNA: TGTGCCAGCTCACCATCGGCACTAGCGGTGATACAAGAGACCCAGTACTTC
D: .; size: once; V: TRBV7-2; J: TRBJ2-5; CDR3: CASSLRGADIQETQYF; DNA: TGTGCCAGCAGCTTAAGGGGAGCAGATATACAAGAGACCCAGTACTTC
D: .; size: .; V: TRBV10-3; J: TRBJ1-2; CDR3: CAISESRGPNYGYTF; DNA: TGTGCCATCAGTGAGTCGAGGGGCCCTAACTATGGCTACACCTTC
D: TRBD2; size: .; V: TRBV20-1; J: TRBJ2-5; CDR3: CSAEAGVPPRDPIIQETQYF; DNA: TGCAGTGCTGAAGCGGGGGTGCCACCGCGCGACCCCATTATCCAAGAGACCCAGTACTTC
D: TRBD2; size: few; V: TRBV7-9; J: TRBJ2-1; CDR3: CASSLPASGGTYNEQFF; DNA: TGTGCCAGCAGCTTACCGGCTAGCGGGGGGACATACAATGAGCAGTTCTTC
D: .; size: few; V: TRBV6-2/TRBV6-3; J: TRBJ1-2; CDR3: CASSWGSGYTF; DNA: TGTGCCAGCAGTTGGGGAAGTGGCTACACCTTC
D: .; size: many; V: TRBV7-2; J: TRBJ1-2; CDR3: CASSFSGRGHVGYTF; DNA: TGTGCCAGCAGCTTTAGTGGTCGGGGTCACGTTGGCTACACCTTC
D: .; size: few; V: TRBV28; J: TRBJ2-1; CDR3: CASRSPEGIGNEQFF; DNA: TGTGCCAGCAGGTCCCCCGAAGGGATAGGCAATGAGCAGTTCTTC
D: TRBD2; size: few; V: TRBV6-5; J: TRBJ2-5; CDR3: CASSYGGGEGETQYF; DNA: TGTGCCAGCAGTTACGGCGGGGGGGAGGGAGAGACCCAGTACTTC
D: TRBD1; size: once; V: TRBV5-1; J: TRBJ2-7; CDR3: CTSSLRDSTYEQYF; DNA: TGCACCAGCAGCCTCCGGGACAGTACCTACGAGCAGTACTTC
D: .; size: .; V: TRBV20-1; J: TRBJ1-2; CDR3: CSAPRSGGDGYTF; DNA: TGCAGTGCCCCCCGATCGGGGGGCGATGGCTACACCTTC
D: TRBD1; size: many; V: TRBV7-9; J: TRBJ1-2; CDR3: CASSPLGQGDLPNYGYTF; DNA: TGTGCCAGCAGCCCCTTGGGGCAGGGGGATCTCCCTAACTATGGCTACACCTTC
D: .; size: .; V: TRBV29-1; J: TRBJ1-2; CDR3: CSVEDLRAKGDYSNYGYTF; DNA: TGCAGCGTTGAAGATCTTAGGGCCAAGGGGGACTATTCTAACTATGGCTACACCTTC
D: .; size: .; V: TRBV20-1; J: TRBJ2-1; CDR3: CKGAGATDNEQFF; DNA: TGCAAGGGCGCGGGGGCGACAGACAATGAGCAGTTCTTC
D: TRBD2; size: .; V: TRBV29-1; J: TRBJ2-1; CDR3: CSVTGTSGGQGSYNEQFF; DNA: TGCAGCGTCACCGGGACTAGCGGGGGCCAGGGGTCCTACAATGAGCAGTTCTTC
D: TRBD1; size: few; V: TRBV12-3/TRBV12-4; J: TRBJ2-7; CDR3: CASSSIRDRGLYEQYF; DNA: TGTGCCAGCAGTTCGATCCGGGACAGGGGGCTCTACGAGCAGTACTTC